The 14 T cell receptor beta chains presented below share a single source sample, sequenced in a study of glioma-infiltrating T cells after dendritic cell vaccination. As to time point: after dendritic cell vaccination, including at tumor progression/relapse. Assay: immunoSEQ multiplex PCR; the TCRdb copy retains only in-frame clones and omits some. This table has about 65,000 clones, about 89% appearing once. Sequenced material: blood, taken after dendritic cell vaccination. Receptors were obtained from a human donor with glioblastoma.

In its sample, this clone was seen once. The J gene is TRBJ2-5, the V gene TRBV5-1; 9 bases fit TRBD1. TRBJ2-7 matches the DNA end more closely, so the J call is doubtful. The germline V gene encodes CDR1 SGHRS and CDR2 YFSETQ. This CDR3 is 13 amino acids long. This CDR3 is CASSWDRAYEQYF. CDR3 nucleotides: TGCGCCAGCAGTTGGGACAGGGCCTACGAGCAGTACTTC.

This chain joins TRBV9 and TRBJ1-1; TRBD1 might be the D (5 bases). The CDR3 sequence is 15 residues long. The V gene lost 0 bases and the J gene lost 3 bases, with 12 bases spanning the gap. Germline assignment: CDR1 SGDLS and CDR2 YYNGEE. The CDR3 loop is CASSVVGRVDTEAFF. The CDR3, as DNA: TGTGCCAGCAGCGTAGTTGGCAGGGTAGACACTGAAGCTTTCTTT.

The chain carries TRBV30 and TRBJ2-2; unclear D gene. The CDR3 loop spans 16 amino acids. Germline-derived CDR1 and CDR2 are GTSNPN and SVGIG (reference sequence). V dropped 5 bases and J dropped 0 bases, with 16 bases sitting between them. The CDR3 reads CAWGRHLTSNTGELFF. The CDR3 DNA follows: TGTGCCTGGGGAAGACACCTAACCTCGAACACCGGGGAGCTGTTTTTT.

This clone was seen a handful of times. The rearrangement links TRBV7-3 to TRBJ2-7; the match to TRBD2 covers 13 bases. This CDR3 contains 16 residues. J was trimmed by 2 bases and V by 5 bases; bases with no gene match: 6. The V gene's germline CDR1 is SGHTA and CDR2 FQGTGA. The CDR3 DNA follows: TGTGCCAGCAGCCCAGGACTAGCGGGAGAACCCTACGAGCAGTACTTC. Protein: CASSPGLAGEPYEQYF.

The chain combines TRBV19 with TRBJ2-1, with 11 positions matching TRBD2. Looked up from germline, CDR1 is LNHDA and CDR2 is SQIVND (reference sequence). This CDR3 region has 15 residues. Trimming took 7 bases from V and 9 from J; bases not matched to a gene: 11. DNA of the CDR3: TGTGCCAGTAATCCCCCGGGACTAGCGGTGGTTGAGCAGTTCTTC. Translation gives CASNPPGLAVVEQFF.

DNA for the CDR3: TGTGCCAGCAGTGTGGACAGAAAAGGCTACACCTTC. Translation gives CASSVDRKGYTF. V usage is TRBV5-4 and J usage is TRBJ1-2; D might be TRBD1 (6 bases). V was trimmed by 5 bases and J by 8 bases, leaving 13 bases between them. The CDR3 contains 12 residues. The germline gives CDR1 SGHNT, CDR2 YYREEE (reference sequence).

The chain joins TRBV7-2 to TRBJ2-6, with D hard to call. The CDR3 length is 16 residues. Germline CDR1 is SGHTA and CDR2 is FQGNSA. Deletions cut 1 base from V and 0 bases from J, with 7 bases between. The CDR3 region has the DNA TGTGCCAGCAGCTTAGACCGGGTCTCTGGGGCCAACGTCCTGACTTTC. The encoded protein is CASSLDRVSGANVLTF. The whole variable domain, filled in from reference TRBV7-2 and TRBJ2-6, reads GAGVSQSPSNKVTEKGKDVELRCDPISGHTALYWYRQSLGQGLEFLIYFQGNSAPDKSGLPSDRFSAERTGGSVSTLTIQRTQQEDSAVYLCASSLDRVSGANVLTFGAGSRLTVL.

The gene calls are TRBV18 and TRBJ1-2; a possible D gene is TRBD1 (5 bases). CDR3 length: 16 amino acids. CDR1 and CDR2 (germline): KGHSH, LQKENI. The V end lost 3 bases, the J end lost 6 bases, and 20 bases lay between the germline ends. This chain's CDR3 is CASSPNRGFQEDGYTF. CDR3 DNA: TGTGCCAGCTCACCGAATAGGGGATTTCAGGAAGATGGCTACACCTTC.

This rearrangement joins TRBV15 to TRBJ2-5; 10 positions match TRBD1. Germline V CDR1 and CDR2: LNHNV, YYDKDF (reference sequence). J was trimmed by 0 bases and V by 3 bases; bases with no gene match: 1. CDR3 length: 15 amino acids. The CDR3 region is CATSRGQGNQETQYF. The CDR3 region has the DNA TGTGCCACCAGCAGGGGACAGGGGAACCAAGAGACCCAGTACTTC.

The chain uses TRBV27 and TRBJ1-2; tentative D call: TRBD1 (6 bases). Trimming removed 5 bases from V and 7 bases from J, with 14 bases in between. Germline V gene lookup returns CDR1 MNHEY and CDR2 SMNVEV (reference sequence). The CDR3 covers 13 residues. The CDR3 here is CASSPLGGRGYTF. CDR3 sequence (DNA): TGTGCCAGCAGTCCCCTCGGGGGGCGTGGCTACACCTTC.

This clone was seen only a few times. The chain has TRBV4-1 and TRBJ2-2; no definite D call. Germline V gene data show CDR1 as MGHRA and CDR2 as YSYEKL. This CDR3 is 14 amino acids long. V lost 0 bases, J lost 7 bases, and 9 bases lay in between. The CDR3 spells CASSQEILVGELFF. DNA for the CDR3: TGCGCCAGCAGCCAAGAAATCCTAGTCGGGGAGCTGTTTTTT.

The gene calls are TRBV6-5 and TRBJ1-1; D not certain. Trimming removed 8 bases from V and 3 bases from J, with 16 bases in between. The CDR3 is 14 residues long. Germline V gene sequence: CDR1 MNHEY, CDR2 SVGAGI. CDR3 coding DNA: TGTGCCAGCCTTCGACCGGGAGGTGACACTGAAGCTTTCTTT. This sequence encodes CASLRPGGDTEAFF.

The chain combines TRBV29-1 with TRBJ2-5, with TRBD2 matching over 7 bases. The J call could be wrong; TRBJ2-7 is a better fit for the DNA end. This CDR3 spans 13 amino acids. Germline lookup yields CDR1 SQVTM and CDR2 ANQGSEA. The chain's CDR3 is CSVGASGAYEQYF. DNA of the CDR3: TGCAGCGTTGGAGCTAGCGGAGCCTACGAGCAGTACTTC.

The CDR3 region has the DNA TGTGCCAGCAGCCAAGTCGACCTTCAGACTGGAAACTACGAGCAGTACTTC. Encoded protein: CASSQVDLQTGNYEQYF. The chain employs TRBV4-2 and TRBJ2-7; D ambiguous. This CDR3 spans 17 amino acids. The germline V gene has CDR1 LGHNA and CDR2 YNFKEQ. The V end was cut by 1 base, the J end by 3 bases, with 19 bases between.